Listed here are 12 T cell receptor beta chains from one sample, sequenced in a study of blood T cell repertoires in COVID-19. Some clones are missing from TCRdb's copy, which holds only in-frame ones; the method was immunoSEQ multiplex PCR. The data show roughly 30,000 clones, more than 70% seen once. Sample: peripheral blood. These receptors originate from a man aged 80 or over with active COVID-19.

CDR3 DNA: TGCAGCGTTACAGGGGGCGCGAATCAGCCCCAGCATTTT. As protein: CSVTGGANQPQHF. The V and J genes are TRBV29-1 and TRBJ1-5; 9 positions match TRBD1. Germline CDR1 SQVTM, CDR2 ANQGSEA. The CDR3 is made up of 13 amino acids. With 5 bases clipped from V and 4 bases from J, the junction kept 3 bases outside the gene matches. Full variable domain (missing parts from reference TRBV29-1 and TRBJ1-5): SAVISQKPSRDICQRGTSLTIQCQVDSQVTMMFWYRQQPGQSLTLIATANQGSEATYESGFVIDKFPISRPNLTFSTLTVSNMSPEDSSIYLCSVTGGANQPQHFGDGTRLSIL.

This rearrangement joins TRBV6-4 to TRBJ1-5; tentative D call: TRBD1 (6 bases). CDR1 and CDR2 (germline): MRHNA, SNTAGT. CDR3 length: 15 residues. V lost 2 bases, J lost 6 bases, and 14 bases lay in between. The chain's CDR3 is CASSDGVGAGQPQHF. The CDR3 DNA is TGTGCCAGCAGTGACGGGGTGGGGGCAGGTCAGCCCCAGCATTTT.

The V call is TRBV11-2, the J call TRBJ2-1; 10 bases are shared with TRBD1. CDR1 is SGHAT, CDR2 FQNNGV, per germline. Unmatched junction bases numbered 7, after V lost 5 bases and J lost 6 bases. The length of the CDR3 is 15 residues. CDR3 residues: CASSVGTGVGNEQFF. DNA for the CDR3: TGTGCCAGCAGCGTGGGGACAGGGGTTGGCAATGAGCAGTTCTTC. Looking up the rest from reference TRBV11-2 and TRBJ2-1 gives the full variable domain: EAGVAQSPRYKIIEKRQSVAFWCNPISGHATLYWYQQILGQGPKLLIQFQNNGVVDDSQLPKDRFSAERLKGVDSTLKIQPAKLEDSAVYLCASSVGTGVGNEQFFGPGTRLTVL.

The J gene is TRBJ2-1, the V gene TRBV2; 7 bases map to TRBD1. Germline loops: CDR1 SNHLY, CDR2 FYNNEI. V lost 7 bases to trimming and J lost 1 base; unmatched junction nucleotides: 4. The CDR3 sequence is 14 residues long. In DNA, the CDR3 is TGTGCCAGCAACAGGGGTGAATCCTACAATGAGCAGTTCTTC. This sequence encodes CASNRGESYNEQFF.

Here the CDR3 DNA reads TGTGCCAGCAAAAGAGACATGAACACTGAAGCTTTCTTT. This sequence encodes CASKRDMNTEAFF. This chain connects TRBV6-5 to TRBJ1-1; D not resolved. This CDR3 spans 13 amino acids. V dropped 7 bases and J dropped 0 bases, with 9 bases sitting between them. CDR1 and CDR2 from the germline V gene are MNHEY and SVGAGI.

The chain is built from TRBV6-5 and TRBJ1-2, with TRBD1 identical over 8 bases. CDR3 length: 13 amino acids. Germline V lookup: CDR1 MNHEY, CDR2 SVGAGI. V shed 5 bases, J shed 6 bases, and the junction held 5 bases outside the gene matches. The CDR3 DNA follows: TGTGCCAGCAGTAACGACAGGGGCAATGGCTACACCTTC. Amino acids: CASSNDRGNGYTF.

The rearrangement uses TRBV6-1 and TRBJ2-7; D is possibly TRBD1 (5 bases). The CDR3 runs 14 residues. Germline V gene data show CDR1 as MNHNS and CDR2 as SASEGT. Trimming shortened V by 0 bases and J by 9 bases, and 15 bases separated the two germline ends. CDR3 amino acids: CASSEAWASGLQYF. CDR3 sequence (DNA): TGTGCCAGCAGTGAAGCTTGGGCCTCAGGGCTGCAGTACTTC.

The chain combines TRBV2 with TRBJ1-1; no clear D gene. CDR1 and CDR2 from the germline V gene are SNHLY and FYNNEI. The V and J ends lost 10 bases and 4 bases respectively, with 19 bases between them. The CDR3 loop spans 14 amino acids. The CDR3 is CATIETPAITEAFF. CDR3 nucleotides: TGTGCCACAATCGAGACACCGGCCATCACTGAAGCTTTCTTT.

This clone was counted only a few times. This chain links TRBV12-3 or TRBV12-4 with TRBJ2-1; the match to TRBD2 covers 10 bases. J lost 9 bases, V lost 1 base, and 0 bases had no gene match. This CDR3 is built from 13 residues. The CDR3 DNA is TGTGCCAGCAGTTTAGTAGCGGGGGGTGAGCAGTTCTTC. Protein product: CASSLVAGGEQFF.

The chain couples TRBV7-3 to TRBJ1-6; TRBD1 might be the D (6 bases). The CDR3 has 14 residues. Trimming cost V 4 bases and J 8 bases, with 12 bases left between them. Germline V gene lookup returns CDR1 SGHTA and CDR2 FQGTGA. The CDR3 nucleotides read TGTGCCAGCAGCTCACAGGGCCTGGATTCACCCCTCCACTTT. Translation gives CASSSQGLDSPLHF.

This clone showed up just a few times. The gene calls are TRBV5-8 and TRBJ1-5; D remains unclear. Germline loops: CDR1 SGHTS, CDR2 YDEGEE. Trimming removed 0 bases from V and 1 base from J, with 8 bases in between. The CDR3 totals 15 residues. CDR3 bases: TGTGCCAGCAGCTTGGGGCACACAAGCAATCAGCCCCAGCATTTT. The encoded protein is CASSLGHTSNQPQHF.

This chain links TRBV27 with TRBJ1-4; 8 positions agree with TRBD1. The V segment lost 6 bases and the J segment 6 bases; nucleotides outside the gene matches: 15. The CDR3 totals 17 residues. CDR1 is MNHEY, CDR2 SMNVEV, per germline (reference sequence). In DNA, the CDR3 is TGTGCCAGCAGCCCAAGGGTTCAGGGGGCGCGGGATGAAAAACTGTTTTTT. It specifies CASSPRVQGARDEKLFF.